This T cell receptor beta chain was retrieved from a study of spatial heterogeneity in lung cancer. This clonotype was detected ten times or more. TCRdb reanalysed the 5' RACE reads using MiXCR and keeps one entry per CDR3 protein. The table has 28,000 or so distinct CDR3 sequences, roughly 13% seen once. This sample's time point: sample taken at primary tumor resection. The study sequenced unsorted whole RNA from tumor, nontumor lung or frozen PBMC. Samples were donated by 72 untreated early-stage non-small cell lung cancer patients. Germline CDR1 and CDR2: MDHEN and SYDVKM. This CDR3 is 16 amino acids long. The V and J ends lost 3 bases and 2 bases respectively, with 16 bases between them.

The sequence was obtained from a female donor with early-stage non-small cell lung cancer. The sample was PBMCs, taken at surgery. The chain is built from TRBV28 and TRBJ1-1, with D uncertain. Written as DNA, the CDR3 is TGTGCCAGCAGTTTTCTTGTCGGGCAGCTAAACACTGAAGCTTTCTTT. Translating gives CASSFLVGQLNTEAFF.